This T cell receptor beta chain was sequenced for a study of radiotherapy plus CTLA-4 blockade in lung cancer. Of note for this clone: No antigen is known for it.

Trimming took off 1 base at V and 0 bases at J, with 8 bases between the two ends. Germline assignment: CDR1 LGHNA and CDR2 YNFKEQ. The CDR3 is 15 amino acids. Study results and caveats: Reportedly, early blood T cell clone dynamics best predicted response, with interferon-beta.

It was focal radiation plus CTLA-4 blockade with ipilimumab that patients with chemo-refractory metastatic non-small-cell lung cancer received. Measured with immunoSEQ multiplex PCR; TCRdb has only the in-frame clones, and not every one. This sample has 95,000 to 150,000 clones, with 70% to 90% found just once. This clonotype was sampled from a human donor with non-small cell lung cancer that progressed on radiotherapy plus ipilimumab. The chain links TRBV4-2 to TRBJ2-3, with D unclear. Sequenced material: peripheral blood, taken from a patient treated with radiotherapy plus ipilimumab. CDR3 in amino acids: CASSQVSASTDTQYF. CDR3 in DNA: TGTGCCAGCAGCCAAGTCTCCGCCAGCACAGATACGCAGTATTTT.